This T cell receptor (beta chain) was sequenced in a study of blood T cell repertoires in COVID-19. In the study overall: Italy, Spain and the United States were the sources of the convalescent and acute COVID-19 samples. PBMCs, B-cell-depleted T cells, or T cells were the source of the cDNA or gDNA that made up the material.

The study assigned cohorts using participant-reported clinical history. This clone has a single count. The CDR3 contains 17 residues. Germline lookup yields CDR1 SGHTA and CDR2 FQGTGA. V lost 6 bases to trimming and J lost 3 bases; unmatched junction nucleotides: 16. How the authors handled the data: Estimation of nucleated cell counts was performed using reference gene primer amplification. Repertoires were generated with immunoSEQ multiplex PCR, while TCRdb's copy carries only in-frame clones and drops some. D and trimming come from the DNA, and the V and J calls and clone size come from that table. The sample records more than 250,000 clones, approximately 83% being singletons.

The sequencing sample was made of PBMCs or T cells enriched from blood (not recorded which). The clonotype was recovered from a man aged 30-40 years who had recovered from COVID-19. The rearrangement joins TRBV7-3 to TRBJ2-5, with 7 nucleotides matching TRBD1. CDR3 nucleotides: TGTGCCAGCAGTCAACACCCGGGTGGTGGACAGGAAGAGACCCAGTACTTC. As protein: CASSQHPGGGQEETQYF. Full variable domain (missing parts from reference TRBV7-3 and TRBJ2-5): GAGVSQTPSNKVTEKGKYVELRCDPISGHTALYWYRQSLGQGPEFLIYFQGTGAADDSGLPNDRFFAVRPEGSVSTLKIQRTERGDSAVYLCASSQHPGGGQEETQYFGPGTRLLVL.